The rows below give T cell receptor beta chains drawn from one sample of a study of beta chain features in type 1 diabetes. Assay: immunoSEQ multiplex PCR; the TCRdb copy retains only in-frame clones and omits some. The repertoire holds more than 300,000 clones, with about 12% as singletons. The sequencing sample was made of naive CD4+ T cells from blood. The receptors originated from a man between 18 and 29 years old in good health. CDR3s include the opening cysteine and the closing phenylalanine or tryptophan.

CDR3aa	j_gene	v_gene
CASSQVSGTGLTGELFF	TRBJ2-2	TRBV4-3
CASSVAGRNTGELFF	TRBJ2-2	TRBV9
CASTLTGALYEQYF	TRBJ2-7	TRBV2
CASQASGQNYGYTF	TRBJ1-2	TRBV6-5
CASSPQRRGLAGADTQYF	TRBJ2-3	TRBV18
CASSSPGLAGGNEQFF	TRBJ2-1	TRBV6-5
CAIRGSSYNEQFF	TRBJ2-1	TRBV10-3
CASSQDRVRTEAFF	TRBJ1-1	TRBV4-2
CASSFQYPYEQYF	TRBJ2-7	TRBV7-2
CASSRDYRYEQYF	TRBJ2-7	TRBV14
CSAGMEDQPQHF	TRBJ1-5	TRBV29-1
CASKGQIEAFF	TRBJ1-1	TRBV19
CASSVSPSAGNTIYF	TRBJ1-3	TRBV9
CASSLVLGALANYGYTF	TRBJ1-2	TRBV5-6
CASSGRDRGVETQYF	TRBJ2-5	TRBV28
CASSPPSGQYNEQFF	TRBJ2-1	TRBV27
CASSLLQGAGTEAFF	TRBJ1-1	TRBV7-9
CSSETGAGTEAFF	TRBJ1-1	TRBV29-1
CASSLAGLAGRDEQFF	TRBJ2-1	TRBV7-2
CASSIGVSSGANVLTF	TRBJ2-6	TRBV19
CASSPGPGRFNEQFF	TRBJ2-1	TRBV4-1
CASSSRGYEQYF	TRBJ2-7	TRBV19
CASSDWGGQDGNQPQHF	TRBJ1-5	TRBV25-1
CASSSLAGPYNEQFF	TRBJ2-1	TRBV7-2
CASGIAGGGQETQYF	TRBJ2-5	TRBV12-5
CASGPPRSTDTQYF	TRBJ2-3	TRBV6-6
CASSLGQGARYEQYF	TRBJ2-7	TRBV7-2
CASSQGRASGIYNEQFF	TRBJ2-1	TRBV4-1
CASSLENSYEQYF	TRBJ2-7	TRBV7-2
CASSLAGAFGQPQHF	TRBJ1-5	TRBV7-2
CASSVGAGGEETQYF	TRBJ2-5	TRBV9
CASSQERVAGGYTF	TRBJ1-2	TRBV4-3
CASSLAISGNEQFF	TRBJ2-1	TRBV11-2
CAWSSDRGYEQYF	TRBJ2-7	TRBV30
CASRGGLVADEQFF	TRBJ2-1	TRBV2
CASSGGTSGYTDTQYF	TRBJ2-3	TRBV5-1
CASSLGRVTQPQHF	TRBJ1-5	TRBV9
CASSQEAGNTGELFF	TRBJ2-2	TRBV4-3
CASSLQDGEQYF	TRBJ2-7	TRBV5-1
CASSQGETNTEAFF	TRBJ1-1	TRBV7-8
CASSLELAGDNEQFF	TRBJ2-1	TRBV4-2
CASSLIGTVNTGELFF	TRBJ2-2	TRBV28
CASSPQGGRNQPQHF	TRBJ1-5	TRBV19
CASSPRGSGGHNEQFF	TRBJ2-1	TRBV9